The 22 T cell receptor beta chains reported below all come from one sample, sequenced in a study of blood T cell repertoires in COVID-19. Clones were read by immunoSEQ multiplex PCR, and TCRdb kept only the in-frame ones, dropping some. In the table there are fewer than 90,000 clones, about 90% of which are singletons. Sequenced: peripheral blood. The source is a male donor with acute or convalescent COVID-19.

The chain recombines TRBV24-1 with TRBJ2-3, with D perhaps TRBD2 (6 bases). The length of the CDR3 is 14 residues. V lost 9 bases to trimming and J lost 0 bases, with 12 bases between them. From germline, CDR1 is KGHDR and CDR2 SFDVKD. Written as DNA, the CDR3 is TGTGCCACCGCCGGAGGGGCGAGCACAGATACGCAGTATTTT. As protein: CATAGGASTDTQYF.

This chain uses TRBV15 with TRBJ2-3; possible D gene TRBD2, 7 bases. Germline CDR1 reads LNHNV; CDR2 reads YYDKDF (reference sequence). Trimming removed 0 bases from V and 0 bases from J, with 13 bases in between. This CDR3 has 17 amino acids. The CDR3 reads CATSRDLSGGSTDTQYF. Written as DNA, the CDR3 is TGTGCCACCAGCAGAGATCTGTCGGGGGGCAGCACAGATACGCAGTATTTT.

The rearrangement joins TRBV27 to TRBJ1-1; 7 positions match TRBD1. CDR1 MNHEY and CDR2 SMNVEV come from the germline V gene (reference sequence). V shed 2 bases, J shed 10 bases, and the junction held 10 bases outside the gene matches. This CDR3 region has 14 residues. The CDR3 region is CASSLRVRGSGAFF. CDR3 DNA sequence: TGTGCCAGCAGTTTAAGGGTCAGGGGGTCGGGAGCTTTCTTT.

V and J are TRBV6-1 and TRBJ1-1; D ambiguous. The V gene lost 1 base and the J gene lost 6 bases, with 9 bases spanning the gap. The CDR3 runs to 13 residues. Germline V lookup: CDR1 MNHNS, CDR2 SASEGT. CDR3 region: CASSEDWRSEAFF. The CDR3 DNA sequence: TGTGCCAGCAGTGAAGATTGGCGGTCTGAAGCTTTCTTT.

This clone was picked up a small number of times. The chain uses TRBV1 and TRBJ1-6; the table assigns TRBD1, which was not confirmed against the DNA. TRBV1 is classified as a pseudogene. This CDR3 has 19 residues. CDR3 protein: CTSSQERVRQSPYNSPLHF. CDR3 coding DNA: TGCACCAGCAGCCAAGAAAGAGTCCGACAGTCCCCATATAATTCACCCCTCCACTTT.

The chain carries TRBV7-2 and TRBJ2-1; TRBD2 matches at 11 bases. The CDR3 runs 17 residues. In germline, CDR1 is SGHTA, CDR2 FQGNSA. The J segment lost 0 bases and the V segment lost 10 bases, leaving 11 bases of the junction unmatched. CDR3 amino acids: CATQPSGGMSSYNEQFF. DNA of the CDR3: TGTGCCACCCAACCTAGCGGGGGGATGAGCTCCTACAATGAGCAGTTCTTC.

This clone came up a few times. The CDR3 coding sequence is TGTGCCAGCCTACTCTCCCACGTGGGGGGACAAGAGACCCAGTACTTC. It is translated as CASLLSHVGGQETQYF. This rearrangement joins TRBV2 to TRBJ2-5; a weak D match, TRBD2 (6 bases). CDR3 length: 16 residues. Germline lookup yields CDR1 SNHLY and CDR2 FYNNEI. The ends were cut back, 8 bases at V and 2 bases at J, with 21 bases in the middle.

CDR3 loop: CASSVGGQYNSPLHF. The DNA for the CDR3 is TGTGCCAGCAGCGTAGGGGGACAGTATAATTCACCCCTCCACTTT. The genes are TRBV9 and TRBJ1-6; 7 bases line up with TRBD1. V lost 0 bases, J lost 4 bases, and 1 base stayed unmatched. Germline CDR1 reads SGDLS; CDR2 reads YYNGEE. The CDR3 extends over 15 amino acids.

The CDR3 sequence: CASSTDRPNTEAFF. CDR3 nucleotides: TGTGCCAGCAGTACAGACAGGCCGAACACTGAAGCTTTCTTT. The chain recombines TRBV6-5 with TRBJ1-1; TRBD1 is a possible D gene (6 bases). CDR3 size: 14 residues. The germline V gene encodes CDR1 MNHEY and CDR2 SVGAGI. Trimming took 5 bases from V and 1 from J, leaving 11 bases between them.

This chain uses TRBV5-1 with TRBJ2-2; 7 bases line up with TRBD1. Germline CDR1 and CDR2: SGHRS and YFSETQ. This CDR3 is 16 amino acids long. With 0 bases clipped from V and 5 bases from J, the junction kept 7 bases outside the gene matches. This CDR3 is CASSLGGQRRTGELFF. CDR3 sequence (DNA): TGCGCCAGCAGCTTGGGGGGACAGAGAAGGACCGGGGAGCTGTTTTTT.

The chain's CDR3 is CASSPDRGHNEQFF. The CDR3 coding sequence is TGCGCCAGCAGCCCGGACAGGGGCCACAATGAGCAGTTCTTC. This chain connects TRBV5-1 to TRBJ2-1; the match to TRBD1 covers 9 bases. Germline V gene lookup returns CDR1 SGHRS and CDR2 YFSETQ. The CDR3 consists of 14 residues. The V and J ends lost 4 bases and 5 bases, in that order; junction bases with no gene match: 4.

This chain links TRBV9 with TRBJ2-7; D perhaps matches TRBD1 (5 bases). Germline V gives CDR1 SGDLS, CDR2 YYNGEE. V was shortened by 4 bases and J by 3 bases, with 17 bases between the two germline ends. This CDR3 comprises 15 residues. The CDR3 sequence: CASSPFREWGYEQYF. CDR3 DNA: TGTGCCAGCAGCCCGTTCAGGGAATGGGGCTACGAGCAGTACTTC.

This clone appeared a single time. This chain uses TRBV5-1 with TRBJ2-7; D gene unclear. Germline values: CDR1 SGHRS, CDR2 YFSETQ. This CDR3 has 10 residues. V lost 4 bases, J lost 9 bases, and 8 bases lay in between. The CDR3 protein is CASSGERQYF. CDR3 coding DNA: TGCGCCAGCAGCGGAGAACGGCAGTACTTC.

This chain connects TRBV3-1 (or the pseudogene TRBV3-2) to TRBJ2-4; 14 bases agree with TRBD2. Germline V gives CDR1 LGHDT, CDR2 YNNKEL (reference sequence). Trimming took 3 bases from V and 9 from J; bases not matched to a gene: 13. There are 18 residues in the CDR3. The CDR3 nucleotides read TGTGCCAGCAGCCATTCCGGGACTAGCGGGGGACCCGAGGGCATTCAGTACTTC. Translation: CASSHSGTSGGPEGIQYF.

The chain recombines TRBV5-1 with TRBJ2-3; 13 nucleotides agree with TRBD2. This CDR3 has 18 amino acids. After removal of 7 bases from V and 5 bases from J, the junction contained 16 bases not matched to a gene. Germline lookup yields CDR1 SGHRS and CDR2 YFSETQ. This CDR3 reads CASSKIYRTSGGKDTQYF. The DNA for the CDR3 is TGCGCCAGCTCCAAGATTTATAGGACTAGCGGGGGCAAAGATACGCAGTATTTT.

The chain recombines TRBV6-2 or TRBV6-3 with TRBJ1-1; 7 nucleotides match TRBD1. Germline lookup yields CDR1 MNHEY and CDR2 SVGEGT. This CDR3 contains 14 residues. J was trimmed by 0 bases and V by 6 bases; bases with no gene match: 4. Here the CDR3 reads CASSGTAMNTEAFF. The CDR3 DNA is TGTGCCAGCAGCGGGACAGCTATGAACACTGAAGCTTTCTTT.

This rearrangement joins TRBV29-1 to TRBJ1-2; maybe TRBD1 (5 bases). The ends were cut back, 4 bases at V and 10 bases at J, with 19 bases in the middle. The CDR3 runs to 13 residues. From germline, CDR1 is SQVTM and CDR2 ANQGSEA. The CDR3 loop reads CSVVAAGLAVYTF. The CDR3 DNA is TGCAGCGTTGTCGCGGCAGGGTTAGCGGTCTACACCTTC. Full variable domain (missing parts from reference TRBV29-1 and TRBJ1-2): SAVISQKPSRDICQRGTSLTIQCQVDSQVTMMFWYRQQPGQSLTLIATANQGSEATYESGFVIDKFPISRPNLTFSTLTVSNMSPEDSSIYLCSVVAAGLAVYTFGSGTRLTVV.

The chain recombines TRBV7-2 with TRBJ1-2; D is ambiguous. With 5 bases removed from V and 4 bases from J, the gap between germline ends came to 11 bases. Looked up from germline, CDR1 is SGHTA and CDR2 is FQGNSA. The CDR3 has 13 amino acids. This CDR3 is CASSPRVSYGYTF. CDR3 in DNA: TGTGCCAGCAGCCCCCGGGTATCCTATGGCTACACCTTC.

The chain has TRBV10-3 and TRBJ1-4, with 8 bases lining up with TRBD1. Germline V gene data show CDR1 as ENHRY and CDR2 as SYGVKD. V shed 0 bases, J shed 13 bases, and the junction held 10 bases outside the gene matches. The CDR3 consists of 15 residues. CDR3 loop: CAISESVQGASGLFF. CDR3 DNA: TGTGCCATCAGTGAGTCGGTCCAGGGGGCCAGCGGACTGTTTTTT.

This chain uses TRBV4-1 with TRBJ1-2; D is perhaps TRBD1 (6 bases). Germline assignment: CDR1 MGHRA and CDR2 YSYEKL. CDR3 length equals 15 residues. V lost 5 bases, J lost 8 bases, and 21 bases lay in between. The CDR3 here is CASSAQTGTLGGYTF. In nucleotides, the CDR3 is TGCGCCAGCAGCGCCCAAACCGGGACACTGGGCGGCTACACCTTC.

The chain carries TRBV30 and TRBJ2-2, with TRBD1 as a possible D gene (5 bases). This CDR3 region has 14 residues. V was cut by 2 bases and J by 4 bases, with 11 bases left in between. The V gene's germline CDR1 is GTSNPN and CDR2 SVGIG (reference sequence). The CDR3 DNA sequence: TGTGCCTGGAGTCCCCAGGGTCGCACCGGGGAGCTGTTTTTT. This sequence encodes CAWSPQGRTGELFF.

This chain uses TRBV28 with TRBJ1-1; D possibly corresponds to TRBD1 (6 bases). The CDR3 length is 13 residues. The V gene's germline CDR1 is MDHEN and CDR2 SYDVKM. V was pared by 7 bases and J by 2 bases, with 11 bases between. The CDR3 reads CASTNRVNTEAFF. CDR3 nucleotide sequence: TGTGCCAGCACAAACAGGGTCAACACTGAAGCTTTCTTT.